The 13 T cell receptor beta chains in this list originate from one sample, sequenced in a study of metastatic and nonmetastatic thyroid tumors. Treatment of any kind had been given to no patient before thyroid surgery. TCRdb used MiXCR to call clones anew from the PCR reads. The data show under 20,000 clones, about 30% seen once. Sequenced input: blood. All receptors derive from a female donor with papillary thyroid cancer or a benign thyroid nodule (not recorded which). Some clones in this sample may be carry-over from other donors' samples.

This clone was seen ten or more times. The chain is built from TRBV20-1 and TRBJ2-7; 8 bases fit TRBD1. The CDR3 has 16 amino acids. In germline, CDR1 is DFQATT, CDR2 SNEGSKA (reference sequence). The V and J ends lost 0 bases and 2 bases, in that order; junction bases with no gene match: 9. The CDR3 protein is CSARDLGQGSTYEQYF. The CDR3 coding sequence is TGCAGTGCTAGAGATCTAGGACAGGGTTCCACCTACGAGCAGTACTTC.

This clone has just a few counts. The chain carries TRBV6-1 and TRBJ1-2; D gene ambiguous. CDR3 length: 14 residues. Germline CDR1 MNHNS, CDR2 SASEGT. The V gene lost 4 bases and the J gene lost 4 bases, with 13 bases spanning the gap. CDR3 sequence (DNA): TGTGCCAGCAGTGTACAAGGCTTTTTCTATGGCTACACCTTC. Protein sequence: CASSVQGFFYGYTF.

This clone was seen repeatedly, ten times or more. CDR3 coding DNA: TGTGCCAGCAGGGAACTAGCGGGAGCCCGCACAGATACGCAGTATTTT. This gives the protein CASRELAGARTDTQYF. This chain links TRBV6-2 or TRBV6-3 with TRBJ2-3; 11 bases match TRBD2. CDR3 size: 16 residues. V was clipped by 6 bases and J by 1 base; unmatched bases: 6. Germline V gives CDR1 MNHEY, CDR2 SVGEGT.

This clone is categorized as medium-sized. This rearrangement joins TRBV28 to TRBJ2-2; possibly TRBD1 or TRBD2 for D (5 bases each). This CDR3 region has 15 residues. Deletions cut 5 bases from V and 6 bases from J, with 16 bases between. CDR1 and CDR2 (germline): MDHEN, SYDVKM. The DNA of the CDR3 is TGTGCCAGCAGTCCCGGGGCGTTAGATTCCGGGGAGCTGTTTTTT. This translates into CASSPGALDSGELFF. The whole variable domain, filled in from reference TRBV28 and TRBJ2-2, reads DVKVTQSSRYLVKRTGEKVFLECVQDMDHENMFWYRQDPGLGLRLIYFSYDVKMKEKGDIPEGYSVSREKKERFSLILESASTNQTSMYLCASSPGALDSGELFFGEGSRLTVL.

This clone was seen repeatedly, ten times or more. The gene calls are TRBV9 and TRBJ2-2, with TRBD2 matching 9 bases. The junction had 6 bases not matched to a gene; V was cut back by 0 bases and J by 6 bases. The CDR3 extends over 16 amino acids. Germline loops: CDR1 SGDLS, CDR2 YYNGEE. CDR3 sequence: CASSVGLAGLAGELFF. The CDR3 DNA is TGTGCCAGCAGCGTAGGTCTAGCGGGACTGGCCGGGGAGCTGTTTTTT.

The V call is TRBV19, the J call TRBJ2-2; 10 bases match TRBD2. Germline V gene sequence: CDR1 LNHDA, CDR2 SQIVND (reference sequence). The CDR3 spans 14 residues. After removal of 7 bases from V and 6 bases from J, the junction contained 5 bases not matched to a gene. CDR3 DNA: TGTGCCAGTAAGCTAGCGGGAGAGGCCGGGGAGCTGTTTTTT. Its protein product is CASKLAGEAGELFF.

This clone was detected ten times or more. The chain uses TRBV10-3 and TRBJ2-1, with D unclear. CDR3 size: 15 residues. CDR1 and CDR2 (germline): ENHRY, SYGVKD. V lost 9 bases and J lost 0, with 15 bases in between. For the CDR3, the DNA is TGTGCCATTTCCTCGACCACGAGCTCCTACAATGAGCAGTTCTTC. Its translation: CAISSTTSSYNEQFF.

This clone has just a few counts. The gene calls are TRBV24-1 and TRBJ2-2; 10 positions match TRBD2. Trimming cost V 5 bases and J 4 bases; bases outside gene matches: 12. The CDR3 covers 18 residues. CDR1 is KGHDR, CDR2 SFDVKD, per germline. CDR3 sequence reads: CATSAWSSGSYVTGELFF. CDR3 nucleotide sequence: TGTGCCACCAGTGCCTGGTCTAGCGGGAGTTACGTCACCGGGGAGCTGTTTTTT.

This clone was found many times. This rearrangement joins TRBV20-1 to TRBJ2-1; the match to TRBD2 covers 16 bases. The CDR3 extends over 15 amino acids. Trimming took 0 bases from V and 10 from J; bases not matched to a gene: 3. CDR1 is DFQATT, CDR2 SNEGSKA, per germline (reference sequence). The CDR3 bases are TGCAGTGCTAGAGACCCGGGACTAGCGGGAGGGGAGCAGTTCTTC. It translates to CSARDPGLAGGEQFF.

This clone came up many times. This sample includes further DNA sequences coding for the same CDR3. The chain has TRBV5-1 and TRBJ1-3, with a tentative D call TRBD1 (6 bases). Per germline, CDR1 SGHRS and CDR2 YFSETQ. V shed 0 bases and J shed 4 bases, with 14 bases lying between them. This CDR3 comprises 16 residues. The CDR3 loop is CASSLGGPGTGNTIYF. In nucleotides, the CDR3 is TGCGCCAGCAGCTTGGGCGGTCCTGGGACAGGAAACACCATATATTTT.

The CDR3 spells CASSQVQGGTGGGYTF. The CDR3 DNA sequence: TGCGCCAGCAGCCAAGTTCAGGGAGGGACAGGCGGTGGCTACACCTTC. The chain recombines TRBV5-1 with TRBJ1-2; 8 nucleotides align to TRBD1. The CDR3 contains 16 residues. The germline V gene has CDR1 SGHRS and CDR2 YFSETQ. V lost 4 bases and J lost 7; bases outside the gene matches: 15.

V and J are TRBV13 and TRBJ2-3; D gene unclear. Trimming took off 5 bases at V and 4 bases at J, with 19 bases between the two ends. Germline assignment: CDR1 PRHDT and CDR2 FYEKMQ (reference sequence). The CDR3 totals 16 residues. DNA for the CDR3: TGTGCCAGCAGCCCGTTTCACGCGGCTGTGTCAGATACGCAGTATTTT. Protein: CASSPFHAAVSDTQYF.

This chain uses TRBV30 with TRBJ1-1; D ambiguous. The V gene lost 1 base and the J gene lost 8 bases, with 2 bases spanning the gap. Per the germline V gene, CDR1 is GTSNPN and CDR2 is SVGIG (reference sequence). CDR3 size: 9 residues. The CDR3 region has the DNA TGTGCCTGGAGTGCGGAAGCTTTCTTT. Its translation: CAWSAEAFF.